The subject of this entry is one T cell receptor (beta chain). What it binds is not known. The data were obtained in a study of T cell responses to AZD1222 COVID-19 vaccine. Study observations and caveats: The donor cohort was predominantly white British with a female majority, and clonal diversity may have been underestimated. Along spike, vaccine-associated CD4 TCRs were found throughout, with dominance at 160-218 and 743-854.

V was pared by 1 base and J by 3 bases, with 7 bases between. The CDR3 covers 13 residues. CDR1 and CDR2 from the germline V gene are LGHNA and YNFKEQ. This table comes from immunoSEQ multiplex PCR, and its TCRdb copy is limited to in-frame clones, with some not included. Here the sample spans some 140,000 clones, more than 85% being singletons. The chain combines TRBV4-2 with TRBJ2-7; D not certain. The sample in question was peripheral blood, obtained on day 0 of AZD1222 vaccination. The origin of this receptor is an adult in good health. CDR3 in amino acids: CASSQGLNYEQYF. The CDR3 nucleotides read TGTGCCAGCAGCCAAGGGCTTAACTACGAGCAGTACTTC.